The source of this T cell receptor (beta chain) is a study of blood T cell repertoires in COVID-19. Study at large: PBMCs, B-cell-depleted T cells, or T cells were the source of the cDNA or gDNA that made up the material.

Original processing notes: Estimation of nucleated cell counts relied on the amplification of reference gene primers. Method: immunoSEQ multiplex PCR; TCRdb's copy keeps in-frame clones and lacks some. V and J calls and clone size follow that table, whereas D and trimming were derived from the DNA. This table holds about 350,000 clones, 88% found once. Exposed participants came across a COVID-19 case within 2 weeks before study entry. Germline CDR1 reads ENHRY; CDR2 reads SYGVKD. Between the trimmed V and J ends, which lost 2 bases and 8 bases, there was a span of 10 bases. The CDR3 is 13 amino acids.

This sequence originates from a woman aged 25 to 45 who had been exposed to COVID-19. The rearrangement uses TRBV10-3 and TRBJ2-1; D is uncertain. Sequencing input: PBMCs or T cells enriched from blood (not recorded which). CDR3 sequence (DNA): TGTGCCATCAGTGAGGGAGCCCCCGATGAGCAGTTCTTC. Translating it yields CAISEGAPDEQFF.